These T cell receptor beta chains were read from a single sample in a study of glioma-infiltrating T cells after dendritic cell vaccination. Some clones are missing from TCRdb's copy, which holds only in-frame ones; the method was immunoSEQ multiplex PCR. The repertoire holds fewer than 100,000 clones, with 65% to 90% as singletons. The material was blood, obtained before dendritic cell vaccination. These receptors were taken from a human donor with glioblastoma. The CDR3 runs from the conserved cysteine through the conserved F or W. Each record gives: CDR3 length, J gene, V gene, CDR3 protein.

>12|TRBJ2-3|TRBV2
CASSRGEDTQYF
>16|TRBJ2-1|TRBV9
CASSRGLAGGRNEQFF
>15|TRBJ2-7|TRBV7-6
CASSLVEGGGYEQYF
>14|TRBJ2-5|TRBV10-3
CAISELNRGETQYF
>14|TRBJ2-2|TRBV10-3
CAISEFSDTGELFF
>14|TRBJ2-7|TRBV10-3
CAITGDKSSYEQYF
>14|TRBJ2-3|TRBV29-1
CSVRLAGAADTQYF
>15|TRBJ2-1|TRBV30
CAWSAALAGVYEQFF
>17|TRBJ2-1|TRBV19
CASSRSLAGGPRNEQFF
>13|TRBJ1-1|TRBV7-9
CASSLTRDTEAFF
>15|TRBJ2-1|TRBV7-6
CASSREGGSYNEQFF
>14|TRBJ2-2|TRBV5-1
CASSWKGSTGELFF
>14|TRBJ2-3|TRBV9
CASSVGLLEGTQYF
>14|TRBJ2-7|TRBV5-8
CASSVWKGAYEQYF
>13|TRBJ1-6|TRBV15
CATSSSNTGVRHF
>19|TRBJ2-7|TRBV6-1
CASSVQDGWLGRGLYEQYF
>14|TRBJ2-3|TRBV29-1
CSVAGGPRTDTQYF
>14|TRBJ2-2|TRBV2
CASSDRGGTGELFF
>18|TRBJ2-1|TRBV9
CASSVGRGGPSLVDEQFF
>14|TRBJ1-1|TRBV7-8
CASSVNRVGTEAFF
>17|TRBJ2-2|TRBV5-1
CASSHTGTGGNTGELFF
>11|TRBJ2-3|TRBV20-1
CSALTGAKWYF
>14|TRBJ2-4|TRBV5-1
CASSIGGQNRIQYF
>17|TRBJ1-1|TRBV7-2
CASSLRGGRRGDTEAFF
>14|TRBJ2-2|TRBV19
CASRSSGNTGELFF
>13|TRBJ1-4|TRBV6-5
CASRGLSNEKLFF
>15|TRBJ2-2|TRBV27
CASSVQGIGTGELFF
>15|TRBJ2-3|TRBV2
CASSESSGGADTQYF
>16|TRBJ2-7|TRBV19
CASSIALAGGSYEQYF
>12|TRBJ2-1|TRBV10-2
CASSDRGHEQFF
>14|TRBJ1-5|TRBV19
CASSMAGARTAQHF
>13|TRBJ2-5|TRBV29-1
CSVEAGVGETQYF
>12|TRBJ1-1|TRBV19
CASTTGGTEAFF
>19|TRBJ2-1|TRBV5-1
CASSSRGWGQGAPSNEQFF
>15|TRBJ2-1|TRBV6-4
CASSVTSGGASEQFF
>14|TRBJ2-3|TRBV7-3
CASSRDLSTDTQYF
>12|TRBJ1-1|TRBV6-5
CASSPLVGEAFF
>16|TRBJ2-2|TRBV28
CASSPSGVVNTGELFF
>15|TRBJ2-1|TRBV6-1
CASRPRTGGLNEQFF
>17|TRBJ2-5|TRBV19
CASSIARTSGGSETQYF
>15|TRBJ2-5|TRBV27
CASSVLAGGLETQYF
>16|TRBJ2-7|TRBV5-1
CASRPRSGTGSYEQYF
>15|TRBJ2-3|TRBV11-2
CASSLGRDRTDTQYF
>14|TRBJ2-5|TRBV5-6
CASSRGTVKETQYF
>12|TRBJ2-3|TRBV2
CASSGSRDTQYF
>13|TRBJ2-7|TRBV18
CASSPPQGYEQYF
>10|TRBJ1-1|TRBV20-1
CSVRIAEAFF
>15|TRBJ2-7|TRBV4-1
CASSQTDSGMYEQYF
>13|TRBJ2-6|TRBV7-3
CASSRSGANVLTF
>17|TRBJ2-1|TRBV10-3
CAISFLEVAASYNEQFF
>16|TRBJ1-3|TRBV18
CASSLGTGGSGNTIYF
>15|TRBJ2-7|TRBV5-4
CASSTLRGTAYEQYF
>17|TRBJ2-3|TRBV7-2
CASSPQRGAGGTDTQYF
>13|TRBJ1-1|TRBV18
CASSPGQGTEAFF
>15|TRBJ1-5|TRBV6-9
CASSTFRDKHQPQHF
>13|TRBJ1-4|TRBV4-1
CASGTGNSEKLFF
>15|TRBJ2-7|TRBV6-5
CATRQGTAVSYEQYF
>13|TRBJ2-1|TRBV15
CATSSDRANEQFF
>14|TRBJ1-1|TRBV29-1
CSVEGGHLNTEAFF